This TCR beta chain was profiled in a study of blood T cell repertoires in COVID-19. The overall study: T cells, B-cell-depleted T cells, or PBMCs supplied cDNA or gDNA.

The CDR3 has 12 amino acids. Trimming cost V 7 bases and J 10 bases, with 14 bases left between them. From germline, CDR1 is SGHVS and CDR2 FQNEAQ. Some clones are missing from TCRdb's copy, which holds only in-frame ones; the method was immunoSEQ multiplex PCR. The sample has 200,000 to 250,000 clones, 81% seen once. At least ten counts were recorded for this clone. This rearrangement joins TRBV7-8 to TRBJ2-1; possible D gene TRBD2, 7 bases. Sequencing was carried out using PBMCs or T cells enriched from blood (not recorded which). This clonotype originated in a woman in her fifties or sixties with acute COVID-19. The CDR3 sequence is CASKYGGTEQFF. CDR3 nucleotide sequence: TGTGCCAGCAAGTACGGGGGGACAGAGCAGTTCTTC.